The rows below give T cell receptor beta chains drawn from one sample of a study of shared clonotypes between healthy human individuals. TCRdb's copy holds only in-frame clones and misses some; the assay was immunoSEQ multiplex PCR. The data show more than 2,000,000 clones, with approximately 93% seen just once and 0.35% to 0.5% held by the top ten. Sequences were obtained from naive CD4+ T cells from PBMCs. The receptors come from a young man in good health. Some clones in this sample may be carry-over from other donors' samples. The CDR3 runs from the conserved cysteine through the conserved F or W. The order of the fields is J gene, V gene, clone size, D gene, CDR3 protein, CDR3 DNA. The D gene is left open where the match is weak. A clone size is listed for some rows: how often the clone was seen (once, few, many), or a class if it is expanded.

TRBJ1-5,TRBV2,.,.,CASSGLPGATMPQHF,TGTGCCAGCAGTGGTCTGCCAGGGGCCACAATGCCCCAGCATTTT
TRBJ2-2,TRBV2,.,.,CASRGGRAGELFF,TGTGCCAGCCGTGGGGGTAGGGCCGGGGAGCTGTTTTTT
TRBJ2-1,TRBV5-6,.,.,CASSSSRGSSYNEQFF,TGTGCCAGCAGCTCCTCCCGGGGCAGCTCCTACAATGAGCAGTTCTTC
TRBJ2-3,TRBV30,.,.,CAWGVGDTQYF,TGTGCCTGGGGGGTGGGAGATACGCAGTATTTT
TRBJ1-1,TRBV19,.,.,CASNFYANTEAFF,TGTGCCAGTAATTTTTATGCGAACACTGAAGCTTTCTTT
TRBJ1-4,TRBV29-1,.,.,CSARNEKLFF,TGCAGCGCCAGAAATGAAAAACTGTTTTTT
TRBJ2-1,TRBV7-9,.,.,CASSQLVADEQFF,TGTGCCAGCAGCCAATTGGTGGCGGATGAGCAGTTCTTC
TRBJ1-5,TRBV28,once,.,CASSLGPGVGGNQPQHF,TGTGCCAGCAGTTTGGGCCCAGGGGTGGGGGGCAATCAGCCCCAGCATTTT
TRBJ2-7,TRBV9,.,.,CASSVAGYSYEQYF,TGTGCCAGCAGCGTAGCAGGTTACTCCTACGAGCAGTACTTC
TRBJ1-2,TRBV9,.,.,CASSGNRDGYTF,TGTGCCAGCAGCGGCAACAGGGATGGCTACACCTTC
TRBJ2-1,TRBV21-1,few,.,CASNSYNEQFF,TGTGCCAGCAACAGCTACAATGAGCAGTTCTTC
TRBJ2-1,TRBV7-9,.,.,CASSFRSGPSEQFF,TGTGCCAGCAGCTTCAGGAGCGGGCCCTCAGAGCAGTTCTTC
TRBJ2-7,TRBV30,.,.,CAWSFISYEQYF,TGTGCCTGGAGTTTCATTTCCTACGAGCAGTACTTC
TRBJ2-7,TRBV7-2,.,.,CASSLLQGGPYEQYF,TGTGCCAGCAGCTTATTACAGGGTGGACCCTACGAGCAGTACTTC